These 6 T cell receptor beta chains share one sample of origin, sequenced in a study of graft-versus-host responses after intestinal transplantation (dated by TCRdb to about 2021). The antigens of these receptors remain unknown. Libraries came from the immunoSEQ multiplex PCR assay. Held by TCRdb, this immuneACCESS table contains in-frame sequences only and omits some clones. Under half of the omission traces to an unresolved V gene where checked; the cause of the rest is unknown. In all, the sample holds under 85,000 clones, and 90% of those were seen once. Approximately 1.3% of the sample lies in the top ten. The sample's time point label, in plain terms: cells obtained before transplantation from donor or recipient. This material consisted of unstimulated CD8+ T cells sorted from spleen or lymph node cells, taken before intestinal transplant. The receptors originated from a human donor who received an intestinal transplant.

The CDR3 loop reads CASSLDSFSNQPQHF. DNA for the CDR3: TGTGCCAGCAGCTTGGACAGTTTTTCCAATCAGCCCCAGCATTTT. The rearrangement uses TRBV7-2 and TRBJ1-5; possible D gene TRBD1, 6 bases. V lost 3 bases, J lost 3 bases, and 12 bases lay in between. CDR3 size: 15 residues. Germline CDR1 reads SGHTA; CDR2 reads FQGNSA.

This clone was counted a few times. The chain uses TRBV29-1 and TRBJ2-1; D gene unclear. Germline-derived CDR1 and CDR2 are SQVTM and ANQGSEA. V dropped 1 base and J dropped 4 bases, with 14 bases sitting between them. The CDR3 consists of 15 residues. CDR3 in amino acids: CSVEAPAGLYNEQFF. For the CDR3, the DNA is TGCAGCGTTGAAGCCCCCGCAGGTTTATACAATGAGCAGTTCTTC.

The chain employs TRBV7-6 and TRBJ2-2, with 9 bases aligning to TRBD1. CDR1 is SGHVS, CDR2 FNYEAQ, per germline. The CDR3 sequence is 15 residues long. The junction had 11 bases not matched to a gene; V was cut back by 8 bases and J by 7 bases. CDR3: CASLEGTGSIGELFF. In DNA, the CDR3 is TGTGCCAGCCTGGAAGGGACAGGGTCGATCGGGGAGCTGTTTTTT.

This chain links TRBV9 with TRBJ2-7; 13 bases fit TRBD2. V trimming: 4 bases; J trimming: 3 bases; junction bases outside the gene matches: 7. This CDR3 contains 16 residues. Germline lookup yields CDR1 SGDLS and CDR2 YYNGEE. DNA of the CDR3: TGTGCCAGCAGCCCCGGGACTAGCGGGGTCCGCTACGAGCAGTACTTC. Amino acid sequence: CASSPGTSGVRYEQYF. The full variable domain, rest sourced from reference TRBV9 and TRBJ2-7, is DSGVTQTPKHLITATGQRVTLRCSPRSGDLSVYWYQQSLDQGLQFLIQYYNGEERAKGNILERFSAQQFPDLHSELNLSSLELGDSALYFCASSPGTSGVRYEQYFGPGTRLTVT.

The chain recombines TRBV4-1 with TRBJ2-3, with D tentatively TRBD2 (5 bases). V was cut by 1 base and J by 2 bases, with 16 bases left in between. Germline assignment: CDR1 MGHRA and CDR2 YSYEKL. This CDR3 is 17 amino acids long. This CDR3 is CASSQASGYYFTDTQYF. Here the CDR3 DNA reads TGCGCCAGCAGCCAAGCCTCGGGGTACTATTTCACAGATACGCAGTATTTT.

The chain carries TRBV19 and TRBJ1-5; 8 positions match TRBD1. The CDR3 is 16 residues long. The germline V gene has CDR1 LNHDA and CDR2 SQIVND (reference sequence). The V segment lost 4 bases and the J segment 2 bases; nucleotides outside the gene matches: 7. The CDR3 protein is CASSRNPTGGNQPQHF. As DNA, the CDR3 is TGTGCCAGTAGTAGAAACCCGACAGGGGGCAATCAGCCCCAGCATTTT.